One sample yielded the 31 T cell receptor beta chains listed below, sequenced in a study of T cell changes during pregnancy in multiple sclerosis. Produced via immunoSEQ multiplex PCR; TCRdb's table is partial and in-frame only. The sample shows 65,000 to 95,000 clones, 70% to 90% of them seen only once. The input for sequencing was peripheral blood, taken before pregnancy. Every receptor here comes from a female donor with multiple sclerosis, enrolled in a pregnancy study.

The rearrangement joins TRBV29-1 to TRBJ2-5, with a weak D call TRBD1 (6 bases). The CDR3 length is 12 residues. V was clipped by 2 bases and J by 8 bases, with 12 bases between them. Germline V gene lookup returns CDR1 SQVTM and CDR2 ANQGSEA. CDR3 DNA: TGCAGCGTTGAACCGGACAGTCTTACCCAGTACTTC. This gives the protein CSVEPDSLTQYF.

This clone appeared a single time. The chain combines TRBV30 with TRBJ1-1; 12 bases are a match to TRBD1. V was clipped by 4 bases and J by 3 bases; unmatched bases: 9. CDR3 length: 16 residues. Germline loops: CDR1 GTSNPN, CDR2 SVGIG (reference sequence). The CDR3 region has the DNA TGTGCCTGGAAATTGGGGGACAGGGGGCCCGACACTGAAGCTTTCTTT. It specifies CAWKLGDRGPDTEAFF.

V is TRBV29-1 and J is TRBJ2-7, with 10 bases lining up with TRBD1. The CDR3 totals 13 residues. From germline, CDR1 is SQVTM and CDR2 ANQGSEA. V shed 6 bases, J shed 7 bases, and the junction held 9 bases outside the gene matches. The CDR3 loop is CSVTGTGVREQYF. The CDR3 region has the DNA TGCAGCGTCACCGGGACAGGGGTTAGGGAGCAGTACTTC.

This chain connects TRBV7-3 to TRBJ1-1, with 11 bases lining up with TRBD1. The J segment lost 5 bases and the V segment lost 5 bases, leaving 7 bases of the junction unmatched. Per the germline V gene, CDR1 is SGHTA and CDR2 is FQGTGA. The CDR3 runs to 15 residues. CDR3 DNA sequence: TGTGCCAGCAGCCCCCCCGGGACAGGGGGGACTGAAGCTTTCTTT. It codes for CASSPPGTGGTEAFF.

The chain recombines TRBV30 with TRBJ1-2, with TRBD1 as a possible D gene (5 bases). Germline V gene lookup returns CDR1 GTSNPN and CDR2 SVGIG (reference sequence). Trimming cost V 3 bases and J 4 bases, with 21 bases left between them. CDR3 length: 16 amino acids. The CDR3 sequence is CAWRVKGGAGGYGYTF. DNA of the CDR3: TGTGCCTGGAGGGTGAAGGGAGGGGCCGGTGGCTATGGCTACACCTTC.

The gene calls are TRBV5-5 and TRBJ2-7; D is perhaps TRBD2 (5 bases). The CDR3 has 13 residues. The V end lost 0 bases, the J end lost 2 bases, and 6 bases lay between the germline ends. Looked up from germline, CDR1 is SGHKS and CDR2 is YYEKEE (reference sequence). The CDR3 loop reads CASSLASTYEQYF. DNA of the CDR3: TGTGCCAGCAGCTTGGCTAGCACCTACGAGCAGTACTTC.

V usage is TRBV18 and J usage is TRBJ2-7, with D unresolved. Germline loops: CDR1 KGHSH, CDR2 LQKENI. V was trimmed by 3 bases and J by 3 bases, leaving 12 bases between them. CDR3 length: 14 residues. CDR3 residues: CASSPPERNYEQYF. The DNA of the CDR3 is TGTGCCAGCTCACCTCCCGAGAGAAACTACGAGCAGTACTTC.

CDR3 coding DNA: TGTGCCTGGAGTGTAAGGGGGAGCGCTGAAGCTTTCTTT. Translating it yields CAWSVRGSAEAFF. The J gene is TRBJ1-1, the V gene TRBV30; perhaps TRBD1 as D (6 bases). Germline CDR1 and CDR2: GTSNPN and SVGIG (reference sequence). The CDR3 has 13 amino acids. V shed 0 bases and J shed 6 bases, with 11 bases lying between them.

This clone came up once. This chain joins TRBV7-8 and TRBJ1-1; TRBD1 matches at 7 bases. CDR3 size: 11 residues. With V trimmed by 8 bases and J by 10 bases, 7 bases remained unmatched. Per the germline V gene, CDR1 is SGHVS and CDR2 is FQNEAQ. This chain's CDR3 is CASRGGGGAFF. Here the CDR3 DNA reads TGTGCCAGCCGAGGGGGCGGAGGAGCTTTCTTT.

The rearrangement links TRBV7-9 to TRBJ2-7, with TRBD2 matching 9 bases. V lost 0 bases and J lost 0; bases outside the gene matches: 3. Per germline, CDR1 SEHNR and CDR2 FQNEAQ (reference sequence). This CDR3 region has 16 residues. The CDR3 region is CASSLASGGPSYEQYF. DNA of the CDR3: TGTGCCAGCAGCTTAGCCAGCGGGGGGCCCTCCTACGAGCAGTACTTC. The full variable domain, in which reference TRBV7-9 and TRBJ2-7 provide the parts outside the CDR3, is DTGVSQNPRHKITKRGQNVTFRCDPISEHNRLYWYRQTLGQGPEFLTYFQNEAQLEKSRLLSDRFSAERPKGSFSTLEIQRTEQGDSAMYLCASSLASGGPSYEQYFGPGTRLTVT.

The rearrangement uses TRBV15 and TRBJ1-1, with D tentatively TRBD1 (6 bases). The CDR3 totals 15 residues. Germline lookup yields CDR1 LNHNV and CDR2 YYDKDF (reference sequence). Trimming removed 0 bases from V and 7 bases from J, with 15 bases in between. CDR3 nucleotide sequence: TGTGCCACCAGCAGAGATTGGGGGGGGCTAGTTGAAGCTTTCTTT. Protein: CATSRDWGGLVEAFF.

V and J are TRBV5-4 and TRBJ1-2; D uncertain. The CDR3 loop spans 13 amino acids. CDR1 is SGHNT and CDR2 is YYREEE in the germline V gene (reference sequence). V was shortened by 1 base and J by 4 bases, with 8 bases between the two germline ends. CDR3 residues: CASSLNEGYGYTF. The CDR3 coding sequence is TGTGCCAGCAGCTTGAACGAGGGCTATGGCTACACCTTC.

The DNA of the CDR3 is TGTGCCAGCAAGTATCAGGGGGGCCGGCCTGGGGCCAACGTCCTGACTTTC. As protein: CASKYQGGRPGANVLTF. The genes are TRBV19 and TRBJ2-6, with D possibly being TRBD1 (7 bases). The V end lost 9 bases, the J end lost 2 bases, and 20 bases lay between the germline ends. The CDR3 length is 17 residues. CDR1 and CDR2 (germline): LNHDA, SQIVND (reference sequence). The full variable domain, completed using reference TRBV19 and TRBJ2-6, is DGGITQSPKYLFRKEGQNVTLSCEQNLNHDAMYWYRQDPGQGLRLIYYSQIVNDFQKGDIAEGYSVSREKKESFPLTVTSAQKNPTAFYLCASKYQGGRPGANVLTFGAGSRLTVL.

This clone appeared once. The rearrangement joins TRBV30 to TRBJ2-1; 7 nucleotides match TRBD1. The CDR3 consists of 12 residues. The germline CDR1 and CDR2 sequences are GTSNPN and SVGIG (reference sequence). V was clipped by 7 bases and J by 6 bases; unmatched bases: 6. The CDR3 coding sequence is TGTGCCTACTCATACAGGGGCAATGAGCAGTTCTTC. Translated: CAYSYRGNEQFF.

The V call is TRBV6-6, the J call TRBJ1-6; 7 bases align to TRBD1. Germline V CDR1 and CDR2: MNHNY, SVGAGI (reference sequence). This CDR3 is built from 14 residues. J was trimmed by 9 bases and V by 6 bases; bases with no gene match: 8. Here the CDR3 DNA reads TGTGCCAGCAGAAGAGACAGGGAGGCTTCACCCCTCCACTTT. It specifies CASRRDREASPLHF.

This chain joins TRBV30 and TRBJ2-3, with 12 bases fitting TRBD1. V shed 2 bases, J shed 5 bases, and the junction held 5 bases outside the gene matches. Germline V lookup: CDR1 GTSNPN, CDR2 SVGIG (reference sequence). The CDR3 consists of 15 residues. In nucleotides, the CDR3 is TGTGCCTGGAGTATAGGGACAGGGGGCATAGATACGCAGTATTTT. It is translated as CAWSIGTGGIDTQYF.

This chain uses TRBV6-6 with TRBJ2-5; 8 bases line up with TRBD2. Looked up from germline, CDR1 is MNHNY and CDR2 is SVGAGI (reference sequence). CDR3 length: 13 residues. The junction had 3 bases not matched to a gene; V was cut back by 5 bases and J by 4 bases. The CDR3 DNA is TGTGCCAGCAGTGGGACTAGTTCAGAGACCCAGTACTTC. Its translation: CASSGTSSETQYF.

The V call is TRBV10-2, the J call TRBJ2-2, with D perhaps TRBD2 (7 bases). Trimming removed 4 bases from V and 7 bases from J, with 13 bases in between. CDR3 length equals 14 residues. Germline V CDR1 and CDR2: WSHSY, SAAADI. CDR3 DNA sequence: TGCGCCAGCAGTGGGGAGGGGGACTACGGGGAGCTGTTTTTT. Encoded protein: CASSGEGDYGELFF.

The gene calls are TRBV5-1 and TRBJ1-6; no clear D gene. V was trimmed by 1 base and J by 6 bases, leaving 8 bases between them. Germline CDR1 reads SGHRS; CDR2 reads YFSETQ. The length of the CDR3 is 14 residues. The CDR3: CASSLSGFNSPLHF. Written as DNA, the CDR3 is TGCGCCAGCAGCTTGTCGGGGTTTAATTCACCCCTCCACTTT.

The gene calls are TRBV7-9 and TRBJ2-5; 9 positions agree with TRBD2. Trimming at V came to 2 bases and at J to 5 bases, leaving 9 bases not matched to a gene. The CDR3 sequence is 16 residues long. Per germline, CDR1 SEHNR and CDR2 FQNEAQ (reference sequence). The chain's CDR3 is CASSLRAGGGAETQYF. Written as DNA, the CDR3 is TGTGCCAGCAGCTTAAGAGCGGGCGGGGGGGCCGAGACCCAGTACTTC.

The chain combines TRBV6-5 with TRBJ2-5; D perhaps matches TRBD2 (5 bases). Trimming removed 0 bases at V and 2 bases at J, with 10 bases between. Germline CDR1 and CDR2: MNHEY and SVGAGI. The CDR3 has 15 residues. This CDR3 is CASSYSRAGQETQYF. As DNA, the CDR3 is TGTGCCAGCAGTTACTCGAGGGCGGGTCAAGAGACCCAGTACTTC.

V gene TRBV5-5 combines with J gene TRBJ2-3; perhaps TRBD2 as D (5 bases). CDR3 length equals 16 residues. Trimming shortened V by 3 bases and J by 5 bases, and 19 bases separated the two germline ends. Germline V lookup: CDR1 SGHKS, CDR2 YYEKEE (reference sequence). CDR3 loop: CASSSPSAGQGDTQYF. The CDR3 DNA follows: TGTGCCAGCAGCTCGCCTTCTGCGGGCCAAGGAGATACGCAGTATTTT. Based on the CDR3 plus reference TRBV5-5 and TRBJ2-3, the full variable domain is DAGVTQSPTHLIKTRGQQVTLRCSPISGHKSVSWYQQVLGQGPQFIFQYYEKEERGRGNFPDRFSARQFPNYSSELNVNALLLGDSALYLCASSSPSAGQGDTQYFGPGTRLTVL.

The rearrangement joins TRBV28 to TRBJ1-6; possible D gene TRBD1, 5 bases. This CDR3 has 12 residues. Germline CDR1 is MDHEN and CDR2 is SYDVKM. Trimming cost V 7 bases and J 14 bases, with 15 bases left between them. Here the CDR3 reads CASNRGGLTLHF. The CDR3 DNA reads as TGTGCCAGCAATCGGGGGGGTTTAACCCTCCACTTT. The entire variable domain, with the rest obtained from reference TRBV28 and TRBJ1-6, is as follows: DVKVTQSSRYLVKRTGEKVFLECVQDMDHENMFWYRQDPGLGLRLIYFSYDVKMKEKGDIPEGYSVSREKKERFSLILESASTNQTSMYLCASNRGGLTLHFGNGTRLTVT.

This clone has a handful of counts. The chain links TRBV2 to TRBJ2-3; tentative D call: TRBD1 (6 bases). This CDR3 is built from 14 residues. The germline V gene has CDR1 SNHLY and CDR2 FYNNEI. Trimming took 2 bases from V and 2 from J, leaving 8 bases between them. The CDR3 protein is CASSEQGYTDTQYF. The CDR3 region has the DNA TGTGCCAGCAGTGAACAGGGGTACACAGATACGCAGTATTTT.

There are a few counts of this clone. The CDR3 region is CASSTGGEQYF. CDR3 coding DNA: TGTGCCAGCAGCACAGGTGGCGAGCAGTACTTC. The chain carries TRBV28 and TRBJ2-7; D is perhaps TRBD1 (5 bases). V lost 6 bases to trimming and J lost 6 bases, with 9 bases between them. CDR3 size: 11 residues. CDR1 is MDHEN and CDR2 is SYDVKM in the germline V gene. Full variable domain (rest looked up from reference TRBV28 and TRBJ2-7): DVKVTQSSRYLVKRTGEKVFLECVQDMDHENMFWYRQDPGLGLRLIYFSYDVKMKEKGDIPEGYSVSREKKERFSLILESASTNQTSMYLCASSTGGEQYFGPGTRLTVT.

The V call is TRBV29-1, the J call TRBJ1-2; possible D gene TRBD1, 5 bases. Looked up from germline, CDR1 is SQVTM and CDR2 is ANQGSEA. Trimming left V 3 bases short and J 5 bases short, with 10 bases between. The CDR3 contains 12 residues. The CDR3 here is CSVERDSYGYTF. CDR3 coding DNA: TGCAGCGTTGAGCGGGACTCATATGGCTACACCTTC.

The chain uses TRBV30 and TRBJ2-7; 10 nucleotides match TRBD2. This CDR3 is built from 14 residues. Looked up from germline, CDR1 is GTSNPN and CDR2 is SVGIG (reference sequence). V trimming: 2 bases; J trimming: 4 bases; junction bases outside the gene matches: 5. This CDR3 reads CAWSLSGGRYEQYF. CDR3 nucleotides: TGTGCCTGGAGTCTTAGCGGGGGGCGATACGAGCAGTACTTC.

This rearrangement joins TRBV19 to TRBJ1-6; possibly TRBD1 for D (6 bases). This CDR3 contains 16 residues. In germline, CDR1 is LNHDA, CDR2 SQIVND (reference sequence). V lost 7 bases, J lost 10 bases, and 23 bases lay in between. The CDR3 reads CASNPYRAVDSSPLHF. As DNA, the CDR3 is TGTGCCAGTAACCCATACAGGGCGGTGGATTCGTCACCCCTCCACTTT.

The chain employs TRBV5-6 and TRBJ2-3, with D maybe TRBD2 (5 bases). This CDR3 comprises 15 residues. V was trimmed by 2 bases and J by 4 bases, leaving 14 bases between them. Germline V gene sequence: CDR1 SGHDT, CDR2 YYEEEE. The CDR3 reads CASSFVWVEADTQYF. CDR3 coding DNA: TGTGCCAGCAGCTTCGTGTGGGTGGAGGCAGATACGCAGTATTTT.

The V and J genes are TRBV19 and TRBJ1-2; 9 positions match TRBD1. The CDR3 is 15 amino acids. Germline V CDR1 and CDR2: LNHDA, SQIVND (reference sequence). The ends lost 4 bases at V and 3 bases at J; junction bases unmatched: 6. The CDR3 reads CASSTPRQGDYGYTF. For the CDR3, the DNA is TGTGCCAGTAGTACCCCCCGACAGGGGGACTATGGCTACACCTTC.

The table lists this clone with a count of one. This sequence joins TRBV7-9 and TRBJ1-1; a weak D match, TRBD1 (6 bases). The V end was cut by 3 bases, the J end by 5 bases, with 16 bases between. The CDR3 is 15 residues long. The germline V gene encodes CDR1 SEHNR and CDR2 FQNEAQ (reference sequence). CDR3 residues: CASSLRGQGGTEAFF. CDR3 nucleotides: TGTGCCAGCAGCTTGCGGGGGCAGGGAGGAACTGAAGCTTTCTTT.